Following are 26 T cell receptor beta chains from one sample sequenced in a study of T cell responses to AZD1222 COVID-19 vaccine (dated by TCRdb to the early 2020s). In light of the paper, this sample's time point label describes: about 28 days (+/-7) after the second vaccine dose. Library creation used the immunoSEQ multiplex PCR assay. Not all clones reach the TCRdb copy of this immuneACCESS table, which keeps in-frame sequences only. Checked studies attribute under half of the gap to unresolved V genes and leave the rest unexplained. The sample data list some 98,000 clones, and roughly 86% of these were observed just once. The ten largest clonotypes hold 16% of the sample. This sample comprised peripheral blood, obtained 28 days after the second AZD1222 dose. These receptors all come from an adult who received the AZD1222 COVID-19 vaccine.

This clone has a single count. In the same sample, other DNA sequences code for this CDR3. The V gene is TRBV12-3 or TRBV12-4, the J gene TRBJ1-2; 8 bases are shared with TRBD1. The CDR3 runs 13 residues. The V and J ends lost 5 bases and 5 bases, in that order; junction bases with no gene match: 4. CDR3 sequence reads: CASSRTGLYGYTF. CDR3 coding DNA: TGTGCCAGCAGTCGGACAGGGCTGTATGGCTACACCTTC.

This clone was counted only a few times. The chain combines TRBV7-8 with TRBJ1-5, with TRBD1 as a possible D gene (5 bases). The CDR3 totals 13 residues. Germline loops: CDR1 SGHVS, CDR2 FQNEAQ. Trimming removed 1 base at V and 8 bases at J, with 9 bases between. The CDR3 bases are TGTGCCAGCAGCTTAGTGGGGGACGAGCCCCAGCATTTT. It specifies CASSLVGDEPQHF.

The chain is built from TRBV5-1 and TRBJ1-4, with D uncertain. With 0 bases removed from V and 6 bases from J, the gap between germline ends came to 12 bases. Germline values: CDR1 SGHRS, CDR2 YFSETQ. The length of the CDR3 is 15 residues. The CDR3 reads CASSLASTEDEKLFF. The CDR3 coding sequence is TGCGCCAGCAGCTTGGCCTCAACAGAAGATGAAAAACTGTTTTTT. The full variable domain, its missing parts supplied by reference TRBV5-1 and TRBJ1-4, is KAGVTQTPRYLIKTRGQQVTLSCSPISGHRSVSWYQQTPGQGLQFLFEYFSETQRNKGNFPGRFSGRQFSNSRSEMNVSTLELGDSALYLCASSLASTEDEKLFFGSGTQLSVL.

In DNA form, the CDR3 reads TGCGCCAGCAGCCCCGTGTCTAGCGGACTCTACAATGAGCAGTTCTTC. Encoded protein: CASSPVSSGLYNEQFF. The chain uses TRBV5-1 and TRBJ2-1, with 7 bases matching TRBD2. V was pared by 4 bases and J by 3 bases, with 10 bases of the junction left unmatched. The CDR3 length is 16 residues. The germline V gene encodes CDR1 SGHRS and CDR2 YFSETQ. Filled out from reference TRBV5-1 and TRBJ2-1, the complete variable domain reads KAGVTQTPRYLIKTRGQQVTLSCSPISGHRSVSWYQQTPGQGLQFLFEYFSETQRNKGNFPGRFSGRQFSNSRSEMNVSTLELGDSALYLCASSPVSSGLYNEQFFGPGTRLTVL.

This clone appeared once. This chain links TRBV7-6 with TRBJ2-3; D may be TRBD1 or TRBD2 (6 bases each). The CDR3 has 16 residues. Germline V gives CDR1 SGHVS, CDR2 FNYEAQ. V shed 1 base and J shed 2 bases, with 13 bases lying between them. CDR3 nucleotides: TGTGCCAGCAGCTTAGAGGGGGGAAGTCCCACAGATACGCAGTATTTT. This encodes CASSLEGGSPTDTQYF. Complete variable domain (other parts from reference TRBV7-6 and TRBJ2-3): GAGVSQSPRYKVTKRGQDVALRCDPISGHVSLYWYRQALGQGPEFLTYFNYEAQQDKSGLPNDRFSAERPEGSISTLTIQRTEQRDSAMYRCASSLEGGSPTDTQYFGPGTRLTVL.

Here the CDR3 DNA reads TGTGCCACGACGTCCGGACAGGACTACGAGCAGTACTTC. Translation: CATTSGQDYEQYF. The chain links TRBV28 to TRBJ2-7, with TRBD1 identical over 7 bases. The V gene end was trimmed by 10 bases and the J gene end by 3 bases; junction bases not matched to a gene: 9. Germline values: CDR1 MDHEN, CDR2 SYDVKM. The CDR3 has 13 residues.

This sequence joins TRBV6-1 and TRBJ1-2, with a weak D call TRBD1 (5 bases). The CDR3 has 15 amino acids. Germline V gives CDR1 MNHNS, CDR2 SASEGT. Trimming removed 1 base from V and 5 bases from J, with 14 bases in between. CDR3 nucleotide sequence: TGTGCCAGCAGTGAAGTGCCCGGGACCGCATATGGCTACACCTTC. Amino acids: CASSEVPGTAYGYTF.

The chain couples TRBV3-1 (or the pseudogene TRBV3-2) to TRBJ1-3; 8 nucleotides match TRBD1. The CDR3 runs 17 residues. Germline loops: CDR1 LGHDT, CDR2 YNNKEL (reference sequence). V lost 1 base and J lost 0; bases outside the gene matches: 5. In nucleotides, the CDR3 is TGTGCCAGCAGCCAAGCGAGGGACAGGACCTCTGGAAACACCATATATTTT. Its translation is CASSQARDRTSGNTIYF.

The chain links TRBV7-9 to TRBJ1-2; 7 bases are a match to TRBD1. The germline CDR1 and CDR2 sequences are SEHNR and FQNEAQ (reference sequence). The CDR3 spans 16 residues. The V gene end was trimmed by 0 bases and the J gene end by 0 bases; junction bases not matched to a gene: 4. Here the CDR3 reads CASSLAMGTANYGYTF. The DNA for the CDR3 is TGTGCCAGCAGCTTAGCAATGGGGACAGCTAACTATGGCTACACCTTC.

V usage is TRBV10-3 and J usage is TRBJ1-1; perhaps TRBD1 as D (6 bases). This CDR3 contains 16 residues. V dropped 6 bases and J dropped 0 bases, with 17 bases sitting between them. From germline, CDR1 is ENHRY and CDR2 SYGVKD. The CDR3 nucleotides are TGTGCCATCAGGAACAACTCAGGGGTCATGAACACTGAAGCTTTCTTT. Translated, it gives CAIRNNSGVMNTEAFF.

The chain is built from TRBV11-3 and TRBJ2-7; tentatively, D is TRBD1 or TRBD2 (5 bases each). CDR1 and CDR2 (germline): SGHNT, YENEEA. Deletions cut 6 bases from V and 5 bases from J, with 11 bases between. This CDR3 spans 12 amino acids. The CDR3, as DNA: TGTGCCAGCAGGGGACCAGGGAACGAGCAGTACTTC. Amino acids: CASRGPGNEQYF. Supplemented by reference TRBV11-3 and TRBJ2-7, the full variable domain reads EAGVVQSPRYKIIEKKQPVAFWCNPISGHNTLYWYLQNLGQGPELLIRYENEEAVDDSQLPKDRFSAERLKGVDSTLKIQPAELGDSAVYLCASRGPGNEQYFGPGTRLTVT.

The chain carries TRBV13 and TRBJ2-7; 8 bases match TRBD2. V lost 2 bases, J lost 5 bases, and 11 bases stayed unmatched. CDR1 and CDR2 from the germline V gene are PRHDT and FYEKMQ (reference sequence). The CDR3 contains 16 residues. CDR3 bases: TGTGCCAGCAGCTTATCGGGGGGGCGGCGTTGGGACGAGCAGTACTTC. It is translated as CASSLSGGRRWDEQYF.

This chain connects TRBV18 to TRBJ1-6; 9 bases map to TRBD1. The CDR3 has 14 amino acids. Unmatched junction bases numbered 4, after V lost 6 bases and J lost 7 bases. The germline V gene has CDR1 KGHSH and CDR2 LQKENI. DNA of the CDR3: TGTGCCAGCTCCCCAGGGACAGGGAATTCACCCCTCCACTTT. Its protein is CASSPGTGNSPLHF.

This chain's CDR3 is CAISELSENQPQHF. CDR3 coding DNA: TGTGCCATCAGTGAATTATCAGAGAATCAGCCCCAGCATTTT. The V call is TRBV10-3, the J call TRBJ1-5; unclear D gene. Germline assignment: CDR1 ENHRY and CDR2 SYGVKD. V was pared by 3 bases and J by 4 bases, with 10 bases between. This CDR3 has 14 residues.

Concerning this clone itself: An end of the junction differs from the germline gene, which may be a read error. The chain couples TRBV3-1 (or the pseudogene TRBV3-2) to TRBJ2-2; D call uncertain. The CDR3 spans 11 residues. Germline CDR1 reads LGHDT; CDR2 reads YNNKEL (reference sequence). The CDR3 reads CASTQAGELFF. CDR3 coding DNA: TGTGCCAGCACCCAAGCCGGGGAGCTGTTTTTT.

This CDR3 is CASSIEGRGGNEQFF. The CDR3 DNA sequence: TGTGCCAGTAGTATAGAAGGCAGGGGGGGCAATGAGCAGTTCTTC. V gene TRBV19 combines with J gene TRBJ2-1; D may be TRBD1 or TRBD2 (7 bases each). CDR1 LNHDA and CDR2 SQIVND come from the germline V gene (reference sequence). V lost 0 bases and J lost 6, with 12 bases in between. The CDR3 is 15 residues long.

Note on this clone: Compared with germline, one end of the junction differs, possibly owing to a read error. The chain recombines TRBV30 with TRBJ2-4; D gene ambiguous. Looked up from germline, CDR1 is GTSNPN and CDR2 is SVGIG (reference sequence). The CDR3 consists of 15 residues. In nucleotides, the CDR3 is TGTGCCTGGAGCGCTATGGCCTTAGCCGAAAACATTCAGTACTTC. Residues: CAWSAMALAENIQYF.

This chain uses TRBV28 with TRBJ2-5, with D perhaps TRBD2 (6 bases). Per germline, CDR1 MDHEN and CDR2 SYDVKM. This CDR3 comprises 13 residues. Between the trimmed V and J ends, which lost 9 bases and 4 bases, there was a span of 15 bases. In DNA form, the CDR3 reads TGTGCCAGTAACCCGGGGGACGGAGAGACCCAGTACTTC. It encodes CASNPGDGETQYF.

This sequence joins TRBV6-5 and TRBJ2-7, with D perhaps matching TRBD1 (6 bases). CDR1 is MNHEY and CDR2 is SVGAGI in the germline V gene. CDR3 size: 14 residues. Trimming took off 8 bases at V and 2 bases at J, with 16 bases between the two ends. CDR3 protein: CASPRAAGAYEQYF. The CDR3 nucleotides are TGTGCCAGCCCAAGGGCAGCAGGGGCCTACGAGCAGTACTTC.

V is TRBV2 and J is TRBJ2-2; TRBD2 matches at 11 bases. The germline gives CDR1 SNHLY, CDR2 FYNNEI. The CDR3 loop spans 15 amino acids. Trimming removed 4 bases from V and 5 bases from J; junction bases left unmatched: 3. The CDR3 spells CASSGASGRTGELFF. As DNA, the CDR3 is TGTGCCAGCAGTGGGGCTAGCGGGAGGACCGGGGAGCTGTTTTTT.

V gene TRBV7-2 combines with J gene TRBJ2-7; D is perhaps TRBD1 (6 bases). V lost 5 bases to trimming and J lost 2 bases, with 22 bases between them. This CDR3 is built from 17 residues. Per germline, CDR1 SGHTA and CDR2 FQGNSA. CDR3 sequence: CASSRPTGDIAAYEQYF. The CDR3 DNA reads as TGTGCCAGCAGCCGCCCGACCGGGGACATCGCCGCCTACGAGCAGTACTTC.

The V gene is TRBV9, the J gene TRBJ2-5; D remains unclear. CDR1 and CDR2 (germline): SGDLS, YYNGEE. The CDR3 spans 13 residues. Between the trimmed V and J ends, which lost 4 bases and 0 bases, there was a span of 7 bases. CDR3 protein: CASSPGHQETQYF. CDR3 nucleotide sequence: TGTGCCAGCAGCCCCGGACACCAAGAGACCCAGTACTTC.

V is TRBV6-5 and J is TRBJ2-6; D gene ambiguous. Germline V CDR1 and CDR2: MNHEY, SVGAGI. The CDR3 extends over 14 amino acids. V was clipped by 2 bases and J by 2 bases, with 4 bases between them. The chain's CDR3 is CASSYTAGANVLTF. CDR3 nucleotides: TGTGCCAGCAGTTACACTGCTGGGGCCAACGTCCTGACTTTC.

This clone occurred once. The chain recombines TRBV21-1 with TRBJ2-5; no check of the table's D call, TRBD1, against the DNA was made. TRBV21-1 is a pseudogene segment. CDR3 length: 14 residues. The CDR3 nucleotides are TGTGCCAGCAGCCCTGGGTCAGGGAAAGAGACCCAGTACTTC. Its protein is CASSPGSGKETQYF.

Notes on this clone: At one end, the junction sequence differs from germline, possibly due to a read error. The chain links TRBV10-3 to TRBJ2-1, with D unresolved. This CDR3 has 13 amino acids. Germline loops: CDR1 ENHRY, CDR2 SYGVKD. DNA for the CDR3: TGTGCCATCAGTACTGAGCCCTACAGTGAGCAGTTCTTC. Protein sequence: CAISTEPYSEQFF.

V is TRBV12-3 or TRBV12-4 and J is TRBJ1-1; D not resolved. The length of the CDR3 is 13 residues. Trimming removed 1 base from V and 5 bases from J, with 8 bases in between. DNA of the CDR3: TGTGCCAGCAGTTTAGTCCCGGGGACTGAAGCTTTCTTT. This encodes CASSLVPGTEAFF.